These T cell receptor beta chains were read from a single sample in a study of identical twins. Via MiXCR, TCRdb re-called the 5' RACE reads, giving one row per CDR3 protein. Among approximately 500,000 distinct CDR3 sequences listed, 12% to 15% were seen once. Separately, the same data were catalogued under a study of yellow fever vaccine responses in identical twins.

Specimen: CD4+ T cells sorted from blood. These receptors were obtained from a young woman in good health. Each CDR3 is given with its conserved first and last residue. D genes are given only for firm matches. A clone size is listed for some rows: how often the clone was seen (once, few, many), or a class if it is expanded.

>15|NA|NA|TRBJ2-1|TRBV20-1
TGCAGTGCCAGCATTGGGACGAGAGCCCCCCCTGAGCAGTTCTTC
CSASIGTRAPPEQFF
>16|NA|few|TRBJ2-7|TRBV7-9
TGTGCCAGCAGCTTGAGCGCTGGGACATACTCCTACGAGCAGTACTTC
CASSLSAGTYSYEQYF
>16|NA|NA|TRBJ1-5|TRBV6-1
TGTGCCAGCAGCGACAATCGGGTCTATAGCAATCAGCCCCAGCATTTT
CASSDNRVYSNQPQHF
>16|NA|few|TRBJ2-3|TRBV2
TGTGCCAGCAGTGACCAAGGGACCCTCAATGCGGATACGCAGTATTTT
CASSDQGTLNADTQYF
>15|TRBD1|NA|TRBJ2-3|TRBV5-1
TGCGCCAGCAGCTTCTTGGGACAGGACACAGATACGCAGTATTTT
CASSFLGQDTDTQYF
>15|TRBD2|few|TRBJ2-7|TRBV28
TGTGCCAGCAGATTGACCGGGACTAGCGCGGGCGAGCAGTACTTC
CASRLTGTSAGEQYF
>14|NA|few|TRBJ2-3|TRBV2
TGTGCCAGCAGTGAAGGGCGCCAACGGGATACGCAGTATTTT
CASSEGRQRDTQYF
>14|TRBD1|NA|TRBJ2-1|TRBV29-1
TGCAGCGTTGACCAGGGACAGGGGGTGAATGAGCAGTTCTTC
CSVDQGQGVNEQFF
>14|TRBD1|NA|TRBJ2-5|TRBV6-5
TGTGCCAGCAGTTACGACAGGGTGCAAGAGACCCAGTACTTC
CASSYDRVQETQYF
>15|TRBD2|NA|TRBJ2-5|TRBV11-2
TGTGCCAGCAGCGTGGGACTAGCGGGGACGGAGACCCAGTACTTC
CASSVGLAGTETQYF
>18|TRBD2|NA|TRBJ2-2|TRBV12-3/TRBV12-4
TGTGCCATCAGTCAAAGTCCACTAGCGGGCGATAACACCGGGGAGCTGTTTTTT
CAISQSPLAGDNTGELFF
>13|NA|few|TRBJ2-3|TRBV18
TGTGCCAGCTCACCAATGCCGACAGATACGCAGTATTTT
CASSPMPTDTQYF
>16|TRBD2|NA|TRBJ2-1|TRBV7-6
TGTGCCAGCAGCTCCACTAGCGGGCAATCCTACAATGAGCAGTTCTTC
CASSSTSGQSYNEQFF
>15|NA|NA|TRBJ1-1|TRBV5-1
TGCGCCAGCAGCTTGGAATTTGGGTTTAACACTGAAGCTTTCTTT
CASSLEFGFNTEAFF
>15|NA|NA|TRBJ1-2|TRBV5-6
TGTGCCAGCAGCTCAAGGCGGGGAAACGTCTATGGCTACACCTTC
CASSSRRGNVYGYTF
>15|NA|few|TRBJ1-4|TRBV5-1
TGCGCCAGCAGCTTATCAGACGCAACTAATGAAAAACTGTTTTTT
CASSLSDATNEKLFF
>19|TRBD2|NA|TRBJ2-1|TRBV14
TGTGCCAGCAGCCAAGATATAGGACTAGCGGGCCTCTCCTACAATGAGCAGTTCTTC
CASSQDIGLAGLSYNEQFF